This T cell receptor beta chain was captured in a study of shared clonotypes between healthy human individuals. The naive CD8 fraction comprised CD45RO-negative cells positively selected for CCR7 and excluded terminally differentiated effector memory CD45RA+ cells. This CDR3 region has 15 residues. Germline CDR1 WSHSY, CDR2 SAAADI. Trimming stripped 8 bases from V and 4 bases from J, with 20 bases between. Method: immunoSEQ multiplex PCR; TCRdb's copy keeps in-frame clones and lacks some. Here the sample spans under 2,000,000 clones, around 96% being singletons. This clonotype was obtained from a man aged 18-30 years in good health. V gene TRBV10-2 combines with J gene TRBJ1-1, with a tentative D call TRBD1 (5 bases). The specimen was naive CD8+ T cells sorted from blood. CDR3 in amino acids: CASGPLRESGTEAFF. In DNA, the CDR3 is TGCGCCAGCGGACCCCTCAGGGAATCGGGCACTGAAGCTTTCTTT.